This paragraph covers one TCR beta chain sequence. Its antigen target is currently unknown. At one end the junction does not follow the germline gene, possibly because of a read error. Libraries were built with 5' RACE. A second PCR of roughly 7 to 11 cycles was performed with a sample-barcoded 5' primer and a J-beta primer mix. A template-switch 5' adaptor carrying 12 random nucleotides introduced a unique molecular identifier onto each TCR beta cDNA molecule. Each sample yielded at least 2.5 million CDR3-containing paired-end reads. The Mint cDNA synthesis kit, primed by a TRBC-specific oligonucleotide, was used to synthesize first-strand cDNA from all RNA. After uracil-DNA glycosylase treatment, a first 18-cycle PCR used universal primers M1SS and BC2_uni_R on all cDNA. The authors processed their data as follows. Each sample was normalized by randomly selecting 1 million high-quality reads, each carrying a distinct molecular identifier. Instead of being binned into consensus sequences, reads with shared molecular identifiers were discarded. MiTCR, with a Q25 quality threshold and the strictest error-elimination algorithm, was used for CDR3 identification, clonotype clustering and error correction. A nonparametric unseen species model with Euler transformation was used to estimate a lower bound on total TCR beta diversity. TCRdb took the public reads, trimmed them with fastp at Q25, ran MiXCR for clone calling and kept in-frame beta chains. All rows with the same CDR3 protein become a single entry with the most common DNA and genes. These V and J calls derive from TCRdb rather than the authors' analysis. This sample holds around 2 million distinct CDR3 sequences; around 40% were observed only once. The top ten clonotypes cover under 30% of the sample.

The sample is drawn from a study of blood T cells in healthy people across ages (dated by TCRdb to 2013 to 2016). With respect to the entire study: In model experiments, template switching captured about one uniquely barcoded TCR beta cDNA molecule for every two T cells. The study analyzed two additional independent replicas of 1 million unique cDNA reads from the same blood draw for two donors, one aged 18 to 29 and one aged 80 or older. Donors were grouped into four age groups: young (average roughly 15 years), middle-aged (roughly 38), aged (around 56) and long-lived (approximately 78). The study measured age-related changes in TCR beta repertoire diversity using deep sequencing normalized with unique cDNA molecular identifiers. Donors of different ages were randomly distributed across sequencing lanes to avoid experimental bias. The study at large found these results: Observed TCR beta diversity correlated strongly with the percentage of naive T cells measured by flow cytometry. Conclusive comparison of naive and antigen-experienced compartments was prevented by the profiling of bulk unsorted PBMCs. As age increased, observed TCR beta diversity per million T cells dropped in a roughly linear way, and a significant reduction was already evident by age around 41. Estimates of total diversity from one million sequenced T cells were regarded as lower bounds and underestimates. Compared with the aged group, the long-lived group had more naive CD4+ T cells, fewer expanded clones and increased TCR diversity, suggesting age selection. Donor CMV infection status was unknown, potentially confounding age-related changes in expanded clonotypes.

Taken from the germline V gene, the CDR1 and CDR2 loops are SGHTA and FQGNSA. The cysteine opens and the phenylalanine closes a CDR3 of 16 amino acids. Only CDR3 DNA is held: 48 bases, read in frame from base 1. The donors were 40 or so Caucasian individuals from Russia, aged roughly 6 to 100 years, who were systemically healthy. Approximately 10 milliliters of peripheral blood were collected from each donor into EDTA-treated Vacutainer tubes. PBMCs were isolated by Ficoll-Paque density-gradient centrifugation, with at least 6 million obtained per sample. Trizol reagent was used to extract total RNA from PBMCs, with at least 5.5 micrograms per sample. For every donor, an aliquot of PBMCs went through flow cytometry to measure the percentages of naive CD45RAhigh/CD27high T cells.

This sequence was found in a human donor in good health. The sequenced sample consisted of blood. The chain couples TRBV7-2 to TRBJ2-4; 11 junctional bases match TRBD2. The DNA sequence reads TGTGCCGGCAGCTTAGCGGGGGGGCTAGCCAAAAACATTCAGTACTTC. Its protein product is CAGSLAGGLAKNIQYF.